The clone carrying this TCR beta chain has ten or more counts. Its antigen remains unidentified. This entry comes from a study of spatial heterogeneity in lung cancer. General study points: Blood contained ubiquitous expanded tumor TCRs more at resection than at follow-up.

V was pared by 0 bases and J by 5 bases, with 7 bases of the junction left unmatched. Germline V CDR1 and CDR2: MGHRA, YSYEKL. The CDR3 totals 18 residues. Sample time point: sample taken at primary tumor resection. Sequencing was performed on whole RNA extracted from tumor and nontumor lung tissue, or from frozen PBMC, and the material was left unsorted. The study tagged each TCR cDNA molecule with a unique molecular identifier. TCRdb used MiXCR to reprocess the 5' RACE reads, holding one entry per CDR3 protein. The sample records some 20,000 distinct CDR3 sequences, about 3% being singletons. This material consisted of PBMCs, taken at surgery. V usage is TRBV4-1 and J usage is TRBJ2-3; TRBD2 agrees at 14 bases. This clonotype originated in a female donor with early-stage non-small cell lung cancer. The CDR3 spells CASSQEGLAGAGKDTQYF. In DNA form, the CDR3 reads TGCGCCAGCAGCCAAGAGGGACTAGCGGGAGCCGGAAAAGATACGCAGTATTTT.